A single TCR beta chain is shown here with its context. Its target is not known. The data belong to a study of T cell responses to AZD1222 COVID-19 vaccine. Study in general: Second doses that came at about 4 or about 12 weeks were put together. Study-wide points: Clonal diversity may have been underestimated in mostly white British donors. Dominant at 160-218 and 743-854, vaccine-associated CD4 TCRs also spanned spike.

Measured with immunoSEQ multiplex PCR; TCRdb has only the in-frame clones, and not every one. The sample holds 140,000 to 150,000 clones, more than 90% seen once. Germline V lookup: CDR1 SGHRS, CDR2 YFSETQ. The CDR3 extends over 14 amino acids. Trimming pared 4 bases from V and 7 bases from J, leaving 17 bases between. The sequence came from an adult in good health. The chain carries TRBV5-1 and TRBJ1-1, with D unresolved. Here the sequenced sample was peripheral blood, taken on day 0 of AZD1222 vaccination. Here the CDR3 DNA reads TGCGCCAGCAGCCCGCCGGGCTCGCCGATTGAAGCTTTCTTT. Its translation: CASSPPGSPIEAFF.